Reported below is one T cell receptor (beta chain). This entry belongs to a study of preoperative IRX-2 immunotherapy in early breast cancer. There are 15 residues in the CDR3. The germline V gene encodes CDR1 MDHEN and CDR2 SYDVKM. V dropped 2 bases and J dropped 2; count of bases not matched to a gene: 5. The data were produced by immunoSEQ multiplex PCR, yet TCRdb's version contains in-frame clones alone and is incomplete. The sample consists of some 59,000 clones, approximately 94% of them appearing once. Treatment in this sample: preoperative locoregional IRX-2 cytokine immunotherapy. Patients received preoperative, locoregional IRX-2 cytokine immunotherapy in a phase Ib study.

This TCR came from a human donor with breast cancer. The chain uses TRBV28 and TRBJ1-2; TRBD1 matches at 7 bases. This specimen was taken from a patient treated with IRX-2 immunotherapy. CDR3 sequence (DNA): TGTGCCAGCAGTTTAGGGGCAGGGGGGAACTATGGCTACACCTTC. Its protein product is CASSLGAGGNYGYTF.